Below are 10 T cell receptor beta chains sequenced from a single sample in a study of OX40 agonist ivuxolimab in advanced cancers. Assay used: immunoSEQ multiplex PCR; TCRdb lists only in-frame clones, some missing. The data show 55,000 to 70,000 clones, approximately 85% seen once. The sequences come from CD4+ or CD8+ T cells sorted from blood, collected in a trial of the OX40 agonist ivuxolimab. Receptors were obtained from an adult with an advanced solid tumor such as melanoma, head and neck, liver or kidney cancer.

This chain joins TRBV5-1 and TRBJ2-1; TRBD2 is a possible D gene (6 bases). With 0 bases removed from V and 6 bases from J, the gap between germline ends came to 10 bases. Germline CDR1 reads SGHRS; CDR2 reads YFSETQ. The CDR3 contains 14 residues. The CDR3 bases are TGCGCCAGCAGCTTGGGGGACGGGGGCAATGAGCAGTTCTTC. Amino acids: CASSLGDGGNEQFF. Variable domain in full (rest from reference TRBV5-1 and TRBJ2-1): KAGVTQTPRYLIKTRGQQVTLSCSPISGHRSVSWYQQTPGQGLQFLFEYFSETQRNKGNFPGRFSGRQFSNSRSEMNVSTLELGDSALYLCASSLGDGGNEQFFGPGTRLTVL.

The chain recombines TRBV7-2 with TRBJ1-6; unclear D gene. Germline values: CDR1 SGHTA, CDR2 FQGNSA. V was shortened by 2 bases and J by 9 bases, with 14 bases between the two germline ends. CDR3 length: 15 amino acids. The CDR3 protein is CASSLMARRSSPLHF. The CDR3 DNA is TGTGCCAGCAGCTTAATGGCCCGGAGGAGTTCACCCCTCCACTTT.

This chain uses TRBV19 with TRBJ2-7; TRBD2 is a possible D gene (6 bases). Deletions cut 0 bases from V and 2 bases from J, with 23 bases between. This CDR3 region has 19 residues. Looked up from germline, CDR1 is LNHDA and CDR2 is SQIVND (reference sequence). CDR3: CASSIDNGPRGGVPYEQYF. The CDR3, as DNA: TGTGCCAGTAGTATAGATAACGGCCCTAGGGGCGGGGTTCCCTACGAGCAGTACTTC.

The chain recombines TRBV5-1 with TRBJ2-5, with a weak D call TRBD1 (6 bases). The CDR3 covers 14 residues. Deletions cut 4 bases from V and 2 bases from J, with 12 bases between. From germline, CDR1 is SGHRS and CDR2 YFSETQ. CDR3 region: CASSPTGFQETQYF. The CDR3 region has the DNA TGCGCCAGCAGCCCGACAGGTTTTCAAGAGACCCAGTACTTC.

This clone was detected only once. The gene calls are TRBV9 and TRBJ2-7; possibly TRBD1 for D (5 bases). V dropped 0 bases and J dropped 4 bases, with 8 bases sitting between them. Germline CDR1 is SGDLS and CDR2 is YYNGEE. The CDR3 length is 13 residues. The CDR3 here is CASSVEQGYEQYF. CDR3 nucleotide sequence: TGTGCCAGCAGCGTAGAGCAGGGATACGAGCAGTACTTC.

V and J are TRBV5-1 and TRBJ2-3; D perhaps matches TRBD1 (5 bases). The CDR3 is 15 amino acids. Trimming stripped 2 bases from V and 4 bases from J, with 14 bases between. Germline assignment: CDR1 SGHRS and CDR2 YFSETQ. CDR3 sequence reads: CASSLRTVGADTQYF. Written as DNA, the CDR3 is TGCGCCAGCAGCTTAAGGACCGTAGGGGCAGATACGCAGTATTTT.

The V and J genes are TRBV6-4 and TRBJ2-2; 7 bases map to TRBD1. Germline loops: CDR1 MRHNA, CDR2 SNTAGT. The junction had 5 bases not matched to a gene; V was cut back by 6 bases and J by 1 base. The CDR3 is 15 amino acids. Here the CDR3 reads CASSLQGRNTGELFF. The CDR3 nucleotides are TGTGCCAGCAGCCTACAGGGGCGGAACACCGGGGAGCTGTTTTTT.

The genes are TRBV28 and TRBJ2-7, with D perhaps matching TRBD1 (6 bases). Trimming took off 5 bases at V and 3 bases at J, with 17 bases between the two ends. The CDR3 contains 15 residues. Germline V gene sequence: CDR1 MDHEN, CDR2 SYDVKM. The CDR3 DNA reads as TGTGCCAGCAGTCCCTTCGACAGGAAATTCTACGAGCAGTACTTC. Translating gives CASSPFDRKFYEQYF.

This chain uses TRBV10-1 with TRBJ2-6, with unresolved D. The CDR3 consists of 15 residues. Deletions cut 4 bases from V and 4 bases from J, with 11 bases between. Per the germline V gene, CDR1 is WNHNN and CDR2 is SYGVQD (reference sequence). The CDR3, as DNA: TGCGCCAGCAGTGTGGCGGTTATCGGGGCCAACGTCCTGACTTTC. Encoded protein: CASSVAVIGANVLTF.

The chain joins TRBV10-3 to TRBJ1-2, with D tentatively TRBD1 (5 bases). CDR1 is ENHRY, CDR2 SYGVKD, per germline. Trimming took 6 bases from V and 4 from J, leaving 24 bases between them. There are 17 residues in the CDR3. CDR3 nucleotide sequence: TGTGCCATCAGGAAACTAAATCTGACAGTCCAAATCTATGGCTACACCTTC. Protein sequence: CAIRKLNLTVQIYGYTF.